This TCR beta chain comes out of a study of T cell responses to AZD1222 COVID-19 vaccine. The CDR3 is made up of 15 amino acids. The germline gives CDR1 LGHNA, CDR2 YSLEER. V lost 0 bases to trimming and J lost 5 bases, with 11 bases between them. This clone has only one observation. Antigen: not known. Study-wide findings and caveats: Among AZD1222 vaccinees, only six were seropositive at baseline. Epitopes outside B.1.351 and B.1.1.7 mutated regions reportedly drew nearly half of spike TCRs. The donors showed a predominance of white British ancestry and of females, with possible underestimation of clonal diversity. Elevations in Spike-specific TCR breadth and depth followed administration of two AZD1222 doses.

Clones were read by immunoSEQ multiplex PCR, and TCRdb kept only the in-frame ones, dropping some. The sample yields about 110,000 clones, 75% to 90% seen once. This chain uses TRBV4-3 with TRBJ2-1; D may be TRBD1 or TRBD2 (5 bases each). The sequencing here drew on peripheral blood, taken on day 0 of AZD1222 vaccination. The TCR originated in an adult in good health. In nucleotides, the CDR3 is TGCGCCAGCAGCCAAGAGAGGGGCTGGGACAATGAGCAGTTCTTC. This gives the protein CASSQERGWDNEQFF.